Listed below are T cell receptor beta chains from one sample, sequenced in a study of molecular identifiers for immune sequencing clone quantification. Each CDR3 protein gets one entry after TCRdb re-called the PCR reads with MiXCR. Found here are over 600,000 distinct CDR3 sequences, 20% of them singletons; the top ten hold under 0.95%. Sequencing was done on a sample of naive CD8+ T cells from blood, with Jurkat cell RNA spiked in. The source of these receptors is a human donor in good health. Some libraries in this study had Jurkat cell RNA spiked in. Both conserved end residues are part of each CDR3. D genes are given only for firm matches. The size entry is marked missing in some rows and otherwise reads once, few, many or a size class.

>many|-|TRBJ2-6|TRBV7-6
CASSLGRVGSGANVLTF
TGTGCCAGCAGCTTAGGACGTGTAGGCTCTGGGGCCAACGTCCTGACTTTC
>few|-|TRBJ1-5|TRBV15
CATSTKGMGNQPQHF
TGTGCCACCAGCACAAAGGGAATGGGCAATCAGCCCCAGCATTTT
>few|-|TRBJ2-3|TRBV7-9
CASSLSPTYTDTQYF
TGTGCCAGCAGCTTATCACCCACATACACAGATACGCAGTATTTT
>-|TRBD2|TRBJ2-1|TRBV9
CASSVDSASGRYNEQFF
TGTGCCAGCAGCGTAGATTCGGCTAGCGGGCGTTACAATGAGCAGTTCTTC
>many|TRBD2|TRBJ2-1|TRBV20-1
CSARPLAGAEQFF
TGCAGTGCTAGACCACTAGCGGGAGCTGAGCAGTTCTTC
>-|-|TRBJ2-2|TRBV28
CASRGWGLAGTGELFF
TGTGCCAGCAGGGGGTGGGGGCTAGCCGGGACCGGGGAGCTGTTTTTT
>many|TRBD1|TRBJ2-2|TRBV24-1
CATSDSQGTTGELFF
TGTGCCACCAGTGACTCACAGGGGACCACCGGGGAGCTGTTTTTT
>-|TRBD2|TRBJ2-2|TRBV30
CAWGWPGLAGGPNTGELFF
TGTGCCTGGGGATGGCCGGGACTAGCGGGAGGGCCGAACACCGGGGAGCTGTTTTTT
>many|-|TRBJ1-1|TRBV5-6
CASSLAEGYTEAFF
TGTGCCAGCAGCTTGGCAGAAGGGTACACTGAAGCTTTCTTT
>many|-|TRBJ2-3|TRBV7-6
CASSSMRGLMGTDTQYF
TGTGCCAGCAGCTCGATGCGGGGCCTTATGGGCACAGATACGCAGTATTTT
>many|-|TRBJ2-1|TRBV5-6
CASSYRDKWNNEQFF
TGTGCCAGCAGCTACCGGGACAAGTGGAACAATGAGCAGTTCTTC
>many|TRBD1|TRBJ2-3|TRBV13
CASSGRGTGGYDTQYF
TGTGCCAGCAGCGGTCGGGGGACAGGGGGCTACGATACGCAGTATTTT
>many|TRBD2|TRBJ2-7|TRBV7-2
CASTQGASGSYEQYF
TGTGCCAGCACCCAAGGGGCTAGCGGGAGTTACGAGCAGTACTTC
>many|-|TRBJ1-1|TRBV20-1
CSATDSMNTEAFF
TGCAGTGCAACTGACAGCATGAACACTGAAGCTTTCTTT
>many|-|TRBJ1-2|TRBV12-3/TRBV12-4
CASSPGGGSGYTF
TGTGCCAGCTCGCCCGGGGGGGGCTCTGGCTACACCTTC
>many|TRBD1|TRBJ2-7|TRBV28
CASSPNPGQGYEQYF
TGTGCCAGCAGCCCAAACCCGGGACAGGGTTACGAGCAGTACTTC
>many|TRBD1|TRBJ2-3|TRBV7-9
CASSDSGTATTDTQYF
TGTGCCAGCAGCGATTCCGGGACAGCTACCACAGATACGCAGTATTTT
>few|TRBD2|TRBJ2-3|TRBV6-2/TRBV6-3
CASSYSPSGRAARQYF
TGTGCCAGCAGTTACTCACCTAGCGGGAGGGCCGCTCGGCAGTATTTT
>many|-|TRBJ1-1|TRBV3-1
CASSQRSSEAFF
TGTGCCAGCAGCCAACGATCCTCCGAAGCTTTCTTT
>many|-|TRBJ2-7|TRBV30
CAWSWGYEQYF
TGTGCCTGGAGTTGGGGGTACGAGCAGTACTTC
>many|-|TRBJ2-2|TRBV30
CAWSDRPSDTGELFF
TGTGCCTGGAGTGACAGACCCTCGGACACCGGGGAGCTGTTTTTT
>few|-|TRBJ1-2|TRBV20-1
CSAISHYGYTF
TGCAGTGCTATCTCCCACTATGGCTACACCTTC
>many|-|TRBJ1-1|TRBV30
CAWSGMAYEAFF
TGTGCCTGGAGTGGGATGGCATATGAAGCTTTCTTT
>many|TRBD1|TRBJ1-5|TRBV4-3
CASSQEDRGDQPQHF
TGCGCCAGCAGCCAAGAGGACAGGGGGGACCAGCCCCAGCATTTT
>-|-|TRBJ2-5|TRBV7-6
CASASVVAEIKETQYF
TGTGCCAGCGCTTCAGTGGTAGCGGAGATAAAAGAGACCCAGTACTTC
>many|TRBD2|TRBJ2-3|TRBV20-1
CSARDLAVVTDTQYF
TGCAGTGCTAGAGATCTAGCGGTAGTCACAGATACGCAGTATTTT
>-|-|TRBJ1-6|TRBV4-1
CASSQDKGRDSPLHF
TGCGCCAGCAGCCAAGATAAGGGCAGGGATTCACCCCTCCACTTT
>many|-|TRBJ1-1|TRBV7-6
CASSQGGEMWAFF
TGTGCCAGCAGCCAAGGGGGTGAGATGTGGGCTTTCTTT
>-|TRBD1|TRBJ2-7|TRBV19
CATSGTGDYEQYF
TGTGCCACCTCAGGGACAGGGGACTACGAGCAGTACTTC
>many|TRBD1|TRBJ2-7|TRBV19
CASSTSGTGSYEQYF
TGTGCCAGTAGTACCTCCGGGACAGGGTCCTACGAGCAGTACTTC
>many|TRBD1|TRBJ2-2|TRBV3-1
CASSQEDRTTGELFF
TGTGCCAGCAGCCAAGAGGACAGGACGACCGGGGAGCTGTTTTTT
>many|-|TRBJ2-4|TRBV28
CASSLRTKNIQYF
TGTGCCAGCAGTTTGCGGACTAAAAACATTCAGTACTTC
>-|-|TRBJ2-7|TRBV2
CASSEFFVGVSSYEQYF
TGTGCCAGCAGTGAGTTTTTTGTCGGTGTCAGCTCCTACGAGCAGTACTTC
>many|-|TRBJ1-1|TRBV2
CASSEEGRSNTEAFF
TGTGCCAGCAGTGAAGAGGGACGGTCGAACACTGAAGCTTTCTTT
>many|TRBD1|TRBJ2-2|TRBV9
CASSVEGGQGAPGELFF
TGTGCCAGCAGCGTAGAAGGGGGACAGGGGGCGCCCGGGGAGCTGTTTTTT
>-|TRBD1|TRBJ2-1|TRBV4-1
CASSQDRGHYNEQFF
TGCGCCAGCAGCCAGGACAGGGGACACTACAATGAGCAGTTCTTC
>many|-|TRBJ2-1|TRBV11-2
CASSLGSNEQFF
TGTGCCAGCAGCTTAGGTAGTAATGAGCAGTTCTTC
>many|-|TRBJ2-7|TRBV5-6
CASSYRQSSYEQYF
TGTGCCAGCAGCTACCGGCAGAGCTCCTACGAGCAGTACTTC
>-|-|TRBJ1-1|TRBV4-1
CASSEVEGNTEAFF
TGCGCCAGCAGCGAGGTTGAAGGGAACACTGAAGCTTTCTTT
>many|TRBD1|TRBJ2-1|TRBV29-1
CSVEYRAGGNEQFF
TGCAGCGTTGAATATAGGGCAGGGGGCAATGAGCAGTTCTTC
>many|-|TRBJ2-7|TRBV6-2/TRBV6-3
CASTSRGAGYEQYF
TGTGCCAGTACGTCACGAGGGGCCGGCTACGAGCAGTACTTC
>many|-|TRBJ2-3|TRBV2
CASSARGVFSTDTQYF
TGTGCCAGCAGTGCCCGCGGGGTCTTTAGCACAGATACGCAGTATTTT
>many|-|TRBJ2-3|TRBV7-9
CASSCHSPETCTQYF
TGTGCCAGCAGCTGCCACTCTCCAGAAACGTGCACGCAGTATTTT
>many|-|TRBJ2-5|TRBV6-5
CASNPTGGIQETQYF
TGTGCCAGCAACCCAACCGGCGGAATCCAAGAGACCCAGTACTTC
>many|-|TRBJ2-7|TRBV19
CASSIADSPVYEQYF
TGTGCCAGTAGTATAGCGGACAGCCCAGTCTACGAGCAGTACTTC
>many|-|TRBJ2-3|TRBV28
CASQFGRTNTDTQYF
TGTGCCAGCCAATTCGGGCGGACAAACACAGATACGCAGTATTTT
>many|-|TRBJ2-5|TRBV7-8
CASSIGSPRGQETQYF
TGTGCCAGCAGCATTGGGTCCCCAAGAGGGCAAGAGACCCAGTACTTC
>many|-|TRBJ2-3|TRBV7-2
CASSPRRAHYSTDTQYF
TGTGCCAGCAGCCCAAGAAGGGCACACTATTCCACAGATACGCAGTATTTT
>many|-|TRBJ1-1|TRBV7-9
CASSPRGGALNTEAFF
TGTGCCAGCAGCCCCCGTGGAGGGGCGTTGAACACTGAAGCTTTCTTT
>many|-|TRBJ1-5|TRBV4-1
CASSQEGYDDPQHF
TGCGCCAGCAGCCAAGAAGGCTACGACGACCCCCAGCATTTT
>many|-|TRBJ1-1|TRBV7-9
CASSLVGHRDTEAFF
TGTGCCAGCAGCTTAGTGGGTCATAGAGACACTGAAGCTTTCTTT
>many|TRBD1|TRBJ1-1|TRBV12-5
CASSSTGEGTEAFF
TGTGCTAGTAGCTCAACAGGGGAAGGGACTGAAGCTTTCTTT
>few|TRBD2|TRBJ2-1|TRBV9
CASSVAGAANEQFF
TGTGCCAGCAGCGTTGCGGGAGCAGCAAATGAGCAGTTCTTC
>many|-|TRBJ2-1|TRBV27
CASRPARGTYNEQFF
TGTGCCAGCAGACCCGCCCGGGGCACCTACAATGAGCAGTTCTTC
>few|TRBD1|TRBJ1-2|TRBV6-5
CASSYSGTGNYGYTF
TGTGCCAGCAGTTACTCCGGGACAGGAAACTATGGCTACACCTTC